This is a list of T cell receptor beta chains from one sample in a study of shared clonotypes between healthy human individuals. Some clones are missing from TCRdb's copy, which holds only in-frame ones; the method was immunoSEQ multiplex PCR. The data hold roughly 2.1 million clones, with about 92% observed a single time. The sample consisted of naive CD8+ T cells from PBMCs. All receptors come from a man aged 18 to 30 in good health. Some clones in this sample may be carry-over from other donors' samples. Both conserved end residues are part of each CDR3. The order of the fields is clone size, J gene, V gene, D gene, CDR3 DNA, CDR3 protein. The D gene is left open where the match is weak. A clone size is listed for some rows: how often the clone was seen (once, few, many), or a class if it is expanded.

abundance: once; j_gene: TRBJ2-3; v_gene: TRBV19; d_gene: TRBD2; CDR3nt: TGTGCCAGTTGTGGGGCGGGAGGGGCAGATACGCAGTATTTT; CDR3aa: CASCGAGGADTQYF
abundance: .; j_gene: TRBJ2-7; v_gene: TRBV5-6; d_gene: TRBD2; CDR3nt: TGTGCCAGCAGCGCGGGGACTAGCGCATCCTACGAGCAGTACTTC; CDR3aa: CASSAGTSASYEQYF
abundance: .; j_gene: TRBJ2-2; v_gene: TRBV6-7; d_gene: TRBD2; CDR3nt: TGTGCCAGCCGGACGGGGACTACCTGCAGGCGGGAGCTGTTTTTT; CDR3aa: CASRTGTTCRRELFF
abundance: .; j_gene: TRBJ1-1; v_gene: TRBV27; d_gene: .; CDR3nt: TGTGCCAGCATTGGTCTCCACCAGAACACTGAAGCTTTCTTT; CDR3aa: CASIGLHQNTEAFF
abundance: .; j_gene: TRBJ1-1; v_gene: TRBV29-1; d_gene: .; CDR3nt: TGCAGCGTTGGCTCGGGACGTCTAATGAACACTGAAGCTTTCTTT; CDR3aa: CSVGSGRLMNTEAFF
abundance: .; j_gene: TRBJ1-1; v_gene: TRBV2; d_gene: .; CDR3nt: TGTGCCAGCAGGGAGGGACCGACGAACCGGCAGGCTTTCTTT; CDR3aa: CASREGPTNRQAFF
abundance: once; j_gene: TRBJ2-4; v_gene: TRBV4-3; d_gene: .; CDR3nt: TGCGCCAGCAGCCAAGTCCGGGACGAAGTAGAAAACATTCAGTACTTC; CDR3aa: CASSQVRDEVENIQYF
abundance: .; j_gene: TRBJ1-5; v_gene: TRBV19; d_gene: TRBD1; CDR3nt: TGTGCCAGCAGAATAGGGGGCTTGATCCAGCCCCAGCATTTT; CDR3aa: CASRIGGLIQPQHF
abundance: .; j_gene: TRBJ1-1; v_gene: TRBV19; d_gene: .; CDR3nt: TGTGCCAGTAGTATTCTAGCTTTAAAGGGCACTGAAGCTTTCTTT; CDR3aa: CASSILALKGTEAFF
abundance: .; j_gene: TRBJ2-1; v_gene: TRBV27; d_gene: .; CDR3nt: TGTGCCAGCAGTTTATCGTCCCGGGGCCAACCCGAGCAGTTCTTC; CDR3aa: CASSLSSRGQPEQFF
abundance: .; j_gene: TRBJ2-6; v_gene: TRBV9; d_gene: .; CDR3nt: TGTGCCAGCAGCGTAGGGGTGGCTGGGGCCAACGTCCTGACTTTC; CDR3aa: CASSVGVAGANVLTF
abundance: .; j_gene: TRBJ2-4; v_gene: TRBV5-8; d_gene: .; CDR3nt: TGTGCCAGCAGCTTACGGGGGGCGAAAAACATTCAGTACTTC; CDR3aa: CASSLRGAKNIQYF
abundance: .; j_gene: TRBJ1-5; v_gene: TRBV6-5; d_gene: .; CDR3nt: TGTGCCAGCAGTCGATCCGACCAGGGGCCCCTAGCCCAGCATTTT; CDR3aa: CASSRSDQGPLAQHF
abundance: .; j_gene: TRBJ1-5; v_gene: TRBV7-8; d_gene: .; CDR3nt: TGTGCCAGCAGCTTAACGGCCAACTGGGATCAGCCCCAGCATTTT; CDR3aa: CASSLTANWDQPQHF
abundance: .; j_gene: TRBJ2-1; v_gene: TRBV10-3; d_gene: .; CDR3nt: TGTGCCATCAGGGTCGGAAATGAGCAGTTCTTC; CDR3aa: CAIRVGNEQFF
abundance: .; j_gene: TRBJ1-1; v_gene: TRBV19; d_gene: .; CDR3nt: TGTGCCAGTAGTATAGTAGGCAGGGAGGCTTTCTTT; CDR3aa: CASSIVGREAFF
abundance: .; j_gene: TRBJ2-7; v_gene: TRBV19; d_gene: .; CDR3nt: TGTGCCAGTAGTATGGGGCAGGTCTACGAGCAGTACTTC; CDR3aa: CASSMGQVYEQYF
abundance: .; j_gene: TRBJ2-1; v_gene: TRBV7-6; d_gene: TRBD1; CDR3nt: TGTGCCAGCAGCTTCCAGGACAGGGGGCTAATGAATGAGCAGTTCTTC; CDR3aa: CASSFQDRGLMNEQFF
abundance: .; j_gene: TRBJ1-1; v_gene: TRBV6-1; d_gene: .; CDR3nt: TGTGCCAGCGCGATGAACACTGAAGCTTTCTTT; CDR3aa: CASAMNTEAFF
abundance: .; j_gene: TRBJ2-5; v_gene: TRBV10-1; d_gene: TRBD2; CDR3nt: TGCGCCAGCAGTGCTGGAACTAGCGGGACCCAAGAGACCCAGTACTTC; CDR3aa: CASSAGTSGTQETQYF
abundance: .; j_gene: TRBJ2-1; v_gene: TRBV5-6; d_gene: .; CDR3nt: TGTGCCAGCAGCTTGGGGTATCGACGGGATGAGCAGTTCTTC; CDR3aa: CASSLGYRRDEQFF
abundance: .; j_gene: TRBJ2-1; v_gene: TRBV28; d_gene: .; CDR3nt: TGTGCCAGCAGTTTGTTGGTCAATGAGCAGTTCTTC; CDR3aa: CASSLLVNEQFF
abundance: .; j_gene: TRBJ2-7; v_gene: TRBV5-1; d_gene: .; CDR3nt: TGCGCCAGCAGCTTGGCTGCGACCCAAGAGCAGTACTTC; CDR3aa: CASSLAATQEQYF
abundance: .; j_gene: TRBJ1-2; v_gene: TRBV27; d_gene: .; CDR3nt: TGTGCCAGCAGGGATTTACAGGGACTTGACTATGGCTACACCTTC; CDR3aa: CASRDLQGLDYGYTF
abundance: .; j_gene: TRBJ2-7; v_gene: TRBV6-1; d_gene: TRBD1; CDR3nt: TGTGCCAGCAGTGAGGGACAGGGCACCTTGTACGAGCAGTACTTC; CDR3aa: CASSEGQGTLYEQYF
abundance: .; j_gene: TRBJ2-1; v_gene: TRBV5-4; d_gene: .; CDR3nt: TGTGCCAGCAGCCATGGGACTCCCGGAGGGATCTACAATGAGCAGTTCTTC; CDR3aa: CASSHGTPGGIYNEQFF
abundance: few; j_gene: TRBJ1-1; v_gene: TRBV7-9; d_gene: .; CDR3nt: TGTGCCAGCAGCCGTCCCCGACTGAACAACACTGAAGCTTTCTTT; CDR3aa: CASSRPRLNNTEAFF
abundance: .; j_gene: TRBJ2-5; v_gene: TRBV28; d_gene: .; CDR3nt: TGTGCCAGCAGTTTATCTGGTGAGGGACAAGAGACCCAGTACTTC; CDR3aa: CASSLSGEGQETQYF
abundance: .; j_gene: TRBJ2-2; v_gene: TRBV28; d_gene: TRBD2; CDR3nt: TGTGCCAGCAGTTCCACTAGCGAGGACACCGGGGAGCTGTTTTTT; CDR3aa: CASSSTSEDTGELFF
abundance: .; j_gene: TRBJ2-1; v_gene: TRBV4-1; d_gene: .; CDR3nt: TGCGCCAGCAGCCAAGCTCCACTAAATGAGCAGTTCTTC; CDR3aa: CASSQAPLNEQFF
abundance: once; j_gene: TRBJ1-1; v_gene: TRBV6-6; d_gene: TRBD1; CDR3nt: TGTGCCAGCAGTCGGGGACAGGGCGACACTGAAGCTTTCTTT; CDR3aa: CASSRGQGDTEAFF
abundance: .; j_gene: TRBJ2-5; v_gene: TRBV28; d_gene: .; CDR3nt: TGTGCCAGCAGAGGACTGCAAGAGACCCAGTACTTC; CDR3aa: CASRGLQETQYF
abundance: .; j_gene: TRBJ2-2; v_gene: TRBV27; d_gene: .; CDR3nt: TGTGCCAGCAGTTTATATGCAGGTGTGAACACCGGGGAGCTGTTTTTT; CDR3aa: CASSLYAGVNTGELFF
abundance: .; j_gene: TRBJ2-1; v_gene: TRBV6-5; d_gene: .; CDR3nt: TGTGCCAGCAGTTACAGGGGAGACTACAATGAGCAGTTCTTC; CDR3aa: CASSYRGDYNEQFF
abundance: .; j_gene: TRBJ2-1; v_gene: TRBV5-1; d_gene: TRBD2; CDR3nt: TGCGCCAGCACCGGACTAGCGTCCTACAATGAGCAGTTCTTC; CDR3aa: CASTGLASYNEQFF
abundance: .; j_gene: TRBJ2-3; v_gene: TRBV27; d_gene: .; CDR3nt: TGTGCCAGCAGTTCCCTGGACAGCACAGATACGCAGTATTTT; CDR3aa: CASSSLDSTDTQYF
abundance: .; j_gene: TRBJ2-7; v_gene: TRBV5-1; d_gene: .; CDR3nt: TGCGCCAGCAGCTTACAGGACCCCTCCTACGAGCAGTACTTC; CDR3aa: CASSLQDPSYEQYF
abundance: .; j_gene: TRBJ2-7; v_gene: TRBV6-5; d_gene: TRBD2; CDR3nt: TGTGCCAGCAGTTACTCTAGCGGGAAACGTTCCTACGAGCAGTACTTC; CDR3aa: CASSYSSGKRSYEQYF
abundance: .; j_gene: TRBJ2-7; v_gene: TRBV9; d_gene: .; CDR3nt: TGTGCCAGCAGTAGTCCGGGAGAGCAGTACTTC; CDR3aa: CASSSPGEQYF
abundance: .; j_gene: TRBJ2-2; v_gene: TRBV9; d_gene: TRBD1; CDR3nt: TGTGCTTCTCAGAGGGAGCAGGGGGCCGGGGAGCTGTTTTTT; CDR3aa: CASQREQGAGELFF
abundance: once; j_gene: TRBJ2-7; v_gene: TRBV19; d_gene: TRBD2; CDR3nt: TGTGCCAGTAGTATATGGGAGGGGACTAGCGGCTCCTACGAGCAGTACTTC; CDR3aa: CASSIWEGTSGSYEQYF
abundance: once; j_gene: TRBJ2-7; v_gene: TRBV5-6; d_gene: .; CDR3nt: TGTGCCAGCAGCCATCTTTCGGGGGGCCACGAGCAGTACTTC; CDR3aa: CASSHLSGGHEQYF
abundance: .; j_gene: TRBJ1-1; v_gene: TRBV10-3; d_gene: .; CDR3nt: TGTGCCACCTTACAGGCCCCCAACACTGAAGCTTTCTTT; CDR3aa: CATLQAPNTEAFF
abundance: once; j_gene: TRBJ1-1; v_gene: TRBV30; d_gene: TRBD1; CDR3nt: TGTGCCTGGACAGGGGGGATGAGGACTGAAGCTTTCTTT; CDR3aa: CAWTGGMRTEAFF
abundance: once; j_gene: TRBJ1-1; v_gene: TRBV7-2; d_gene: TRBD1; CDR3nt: TGTGCCAGCAGCTCAGGGGGGAGGGCCACTGAAGCTTTCTTT; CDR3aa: CASSSGGRATEAFF